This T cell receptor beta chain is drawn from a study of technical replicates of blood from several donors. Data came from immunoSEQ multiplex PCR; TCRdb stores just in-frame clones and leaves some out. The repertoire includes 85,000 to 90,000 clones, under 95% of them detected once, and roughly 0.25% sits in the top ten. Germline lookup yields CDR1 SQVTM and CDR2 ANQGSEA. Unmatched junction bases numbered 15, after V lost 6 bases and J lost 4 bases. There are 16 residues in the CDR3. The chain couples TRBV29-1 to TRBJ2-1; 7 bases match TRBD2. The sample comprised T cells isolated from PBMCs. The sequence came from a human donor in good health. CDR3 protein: CSVYYIYRGDYNEQFF. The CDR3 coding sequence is TGCAGCGTCTACTACATTTATCGGGGGGATTACAATGAGCAGTTCTTC.